This T cell receptor beta chain was sequenced during a study of shared clonotypes between healthy human individuals. About the research overall: There were three CD4 naive, three CD4 memory, two CD8 naive and one CD8 memory plates per donor.

Terminally differentiated effector memory CD45RA+ cells were excluded by CCR7 positive selection of CD45RO-negative cells. The study drew all its donors from Caucasian adults living in Nashville, Tennessee. Germline CDR1 reads SSHAT; CDR2 reads FNYEAQ (reference sequence). Trimming stripped 4 bases from V and 1 base from J, with 11 bases between. This CDR3 spans 15 amino acids. This clone came up a few times. Profiling relied on immunoSEQ multiplex PCR, and the TCRdb table lists in-frame clones only, not all of them. Of around 2.1 million clones in the sample, 93% were seen once. The V and J genes are TRBV7-7 and TRBJ2-1, with TRBD2 as a possible D gene (5 bases). This receptor was identified in a man younger than 35 in good health. Some clones in this sample may be carry-over from other donors' samples. The sequenced material came from naive CD8+ T cells from PBMCs. The CDR3 region is CASSSGLSSYNEQFF. CDR3 sequence (DNA): TGTGCCAGCAGCTCCGGACTGAGTTCCTACAATGAGCAGTTCTTC.